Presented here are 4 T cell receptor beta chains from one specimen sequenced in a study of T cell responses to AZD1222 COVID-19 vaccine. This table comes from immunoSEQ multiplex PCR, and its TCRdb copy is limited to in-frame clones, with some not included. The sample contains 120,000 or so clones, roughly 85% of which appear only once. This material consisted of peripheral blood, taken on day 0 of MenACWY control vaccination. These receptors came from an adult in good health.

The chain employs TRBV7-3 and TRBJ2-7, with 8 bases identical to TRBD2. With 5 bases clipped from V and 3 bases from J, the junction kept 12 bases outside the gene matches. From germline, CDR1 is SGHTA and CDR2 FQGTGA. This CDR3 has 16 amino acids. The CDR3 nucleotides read TGTGCCAGCAGCGCGGGGGGCGACGGAGCGAACTACGAGCAGTACTTC. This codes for CASSAGGDGANYEQYF. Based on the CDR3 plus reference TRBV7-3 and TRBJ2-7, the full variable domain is GAGVSQTPSNKVTEKGKYVELRCDPISGHTALYWYRQSLGQGPEFLIYFQGTGAADDSGLPNDRFFAVRPEGSVSTLKIQRTERGDSAVYLCASSAGGDGANYEQYFGPGTRLTVT.

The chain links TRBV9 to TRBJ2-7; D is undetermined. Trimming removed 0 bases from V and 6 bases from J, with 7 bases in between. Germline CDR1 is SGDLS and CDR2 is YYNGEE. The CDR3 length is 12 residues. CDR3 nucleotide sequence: TGTGCCAGCAGCGTAGCAGACTCCGAGCAGTACTTC. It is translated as CASSVADSEQYF.

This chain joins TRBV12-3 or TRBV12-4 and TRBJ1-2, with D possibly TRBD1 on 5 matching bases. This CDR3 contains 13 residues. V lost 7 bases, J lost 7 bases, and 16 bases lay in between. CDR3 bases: TGTGCCAGCACCTTGGGGGGGTGGGTTGGCTACACCTTC. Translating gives CASTLGGWVGYTF.

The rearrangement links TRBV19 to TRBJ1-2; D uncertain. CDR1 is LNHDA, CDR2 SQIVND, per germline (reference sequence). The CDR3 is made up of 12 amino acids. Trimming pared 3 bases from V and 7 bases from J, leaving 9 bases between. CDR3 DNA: TGTGCCAGTAGTATTTCCGCGACTGGCTACACCTTC. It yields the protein CASSISATGYTF.